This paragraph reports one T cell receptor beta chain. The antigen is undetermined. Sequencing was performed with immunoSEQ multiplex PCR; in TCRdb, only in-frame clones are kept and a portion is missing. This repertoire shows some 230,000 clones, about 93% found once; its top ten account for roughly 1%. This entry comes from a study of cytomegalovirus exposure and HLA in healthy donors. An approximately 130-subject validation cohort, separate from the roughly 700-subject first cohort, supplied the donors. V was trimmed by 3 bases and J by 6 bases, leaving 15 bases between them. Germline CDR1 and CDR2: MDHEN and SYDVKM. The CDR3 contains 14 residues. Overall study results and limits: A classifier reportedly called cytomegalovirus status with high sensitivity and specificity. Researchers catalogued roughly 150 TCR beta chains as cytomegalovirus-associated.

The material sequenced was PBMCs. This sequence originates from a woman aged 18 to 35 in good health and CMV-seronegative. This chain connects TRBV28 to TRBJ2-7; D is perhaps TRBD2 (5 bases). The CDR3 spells CASSFGIILAEQYF. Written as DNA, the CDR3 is TGTGCCAGCAGTTTCGGCATTATCCTAGCCGAGCAGTACTTC.